This TCR beta chain was sequenced in a study of blood T cell repertoires in COVID-19. Study-level information: Sites in the United States, Italy and Spain provided acute and convalescent COVID-19 samples. PBMCs, B-cell-depleted T cells, or T cells provided the cDNA or gDNA that made up the material.

Germline V gives CDR1 MGHDK, CDR2 SYGVNS. This CDR3 is built from 11 residues. After removal of 8 bases from V and 9 bases from J, the junction contained 3 bases not matched to a gene. In the study's own analysis: How many nucleated cells were present was estimated from reference gene primer amplification. Libraries were prepared by immunoSEQ multiplex PCR; TCRdb keeps only in-frame clonotypes and omits some of them. V and J calls plus clone size are reproduced from that table; the DNA served to infer D and trimming. This sample has 350,000 to 400,000 clones, with 90% found just once. The clonotype comes from a man aged 18 to 29 with active or convalescent COVID-19. Sequenced sample: peripheral blood. The chain has TRBV25-1 and TRBJ2-1, with 8 bases matching TRBD2. This chain's CDR3 is CASRAGGEQFF. The DNA for the CDR3 is TGTGCCAGCCGCGCGGGGGGTGAGCAGTTCTTC.